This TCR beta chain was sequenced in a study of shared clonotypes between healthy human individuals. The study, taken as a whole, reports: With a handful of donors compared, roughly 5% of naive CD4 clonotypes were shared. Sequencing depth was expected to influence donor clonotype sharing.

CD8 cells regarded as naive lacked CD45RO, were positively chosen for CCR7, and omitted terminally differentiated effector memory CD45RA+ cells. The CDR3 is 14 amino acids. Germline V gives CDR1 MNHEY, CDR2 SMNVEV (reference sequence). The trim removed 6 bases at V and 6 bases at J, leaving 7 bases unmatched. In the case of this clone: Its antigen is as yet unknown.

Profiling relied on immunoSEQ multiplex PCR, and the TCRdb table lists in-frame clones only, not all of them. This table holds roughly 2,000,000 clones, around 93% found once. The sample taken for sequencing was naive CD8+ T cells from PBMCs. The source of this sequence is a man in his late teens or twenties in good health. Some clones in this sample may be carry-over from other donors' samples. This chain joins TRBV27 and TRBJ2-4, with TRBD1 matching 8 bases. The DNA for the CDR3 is TGTGCCAGCAGCAAACGGACAGGGCTAAACATTCAGTACTTC. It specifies CASSKRTGLNIQYF.